A selection of T cell receptor beta chains follows, all from one sample in a study of blood T cell repertoires in COVID-19. Sequencing was performed with immunoSEQ multiplex PCR; in TCRdb, only in-frame clones are kept and a portion is missing. The table lists over 35,000 clones, 81% of them singletons. The sequencing sample was made of peripheral blood. The receptors shown here come from a man between 35 and 55 years old with active or convalescent COVID-19. The CDR3 runs from the conserved cysteine through the conserved F or W. A D gene is named only where the DNA matches it firmly. Only part of the rows carry a size: once, few, many, or a class if the clone is expanded.

V gene,D gene,clone size,J gene,CDR3 protein,CDR3 DNA
TRBV4-2,TRBD1,NA,TRBJ1-5,CASSQDGQENQPQHF,TGTGCCAGCAGCCAAGACGGACAGGAGAATCAGCCCCAGCATTTT
TRBV18,TRBD2,NA,TRBJ2-1,CASSPVAGENYNEQFF,TGTGCCAGCTCACCAGTAGCGGGAGAAAACTACAATGAGCAGTTCTTC
TRBV2,NA,NA,TRBJ1-1,CATSWNTEAFF,TGTGCCACCTCGTGGAACACTGAAGCTTTCTTT
TRBV5-1,NA,NA,TRBJ2-3,CASSWAGRSTDTQYF,TGCGCCAGCAGCTGGGCGGGAAGAAGCACAGATACGCAGTATTTT
TRBV7-7,TRBD2,NA,TRBJ2-1,CASSLGGLAGVSEQFF,TGTGCCAGCAGCTTAGGGGGACTAGCGGGAGTGAGTGAGCAGTTCTTC
TRBV19,TRBD2,NA,TRBJ2-2,CASSIVAGGTGELFF,TGTGCCAGTAGTATAGTAGCGGGGGGCACCGGGGAGCTGTTTTTT
TRBV20-1,TRBD2,once,TRBJ2-7,CSLASGHEQYF,TGCAGTCTCGCTAGCGGTCACGAGCAGTACTTC
TRBV7-2,TRBD1,once,TRBJ1-2,CASSHPPGQGDYGYTF,TGTGCCAGCAGCCACCCCCCGGGACAGGGAGACTATGGCTACACCTTC
TRBV7-2,TRBD1,NA,TRBJ1-1,CASRSSTGVATEAFF,TGTGCCAGCAGGTCATCGACAGGGGTGGCGACTGAAGCTTTCTTT
TRBV29-1,TRBD1,NA,TRBJ1-2,CSVYTWDSMYYGYTF,TGCAGCGTTTATACCTGGGACAGCATGTACTATGGCTACACCTTC
TRBV5-4,TRBD2,few,TRBJ2-7,CASSLPGLLAGSYEQYF,TGTGCCAGCAGCCTACCCGGTTTACTAGCGGGAAGCTACGAGCAGTACTTC
TRBV29-1,NA,NA,TRBJ1-6,CSVEENQNSPLHF,TGCAGCGTTGAGGAGAACCAGAATTCACCCCTCCACTTT
TRBV10-3,NA,NA,TRBJ1-2,CAISEDSSLLNYGYTF,TGTGCCATCAGTGAGGACAGTTCTCTACTAAACTATGGCTACACCTTC
TRBV4-1,TRBD1,NA,TRBJ1-5,CASSQDPGGPNQPQHF,TGCGCCAGCAGCCAAGATCCAGGGGGACCCAATCAGCCCCAGCATTTT
TRBV29-1,TRBD1,large,TRBJ1-1,CSVATGTGSTEAFF,TGCAGCGTCGCTACCGGGACAGGGTCAACTGAAGCTTTCTTT
TRBV29-1,TRBD2,NA,TRBJ2-5,CSAGSGTSEQETQYF,TGCAGCGCGGGATCCGGGACTAGCGAACAAGAGACCCAGTACTTC
TRBV25-1,NA,NA,TRBJ2-2,CASSTQAGELFF,TGTGCCAGCAGTACACAGGCTGGGGAGCTGTTTTTT
TRBV7-6,NA,NA,TRBJ1-4,CASSFTGLFGEKLFF,TGTGCCAGCAGCTTCACAGGGCTGTTCGGGGAAAAACTGTTTTTT
TRBV7-3,TRBD1,NA,TRBJ2-2,CASSPGQGVTGELFF,TGTGCCAGCAGCCCGGGACAGGGGGTCACCGGGGAGCTGTTTTTT
TRBV19,NA,NA,TRBJ1-1,CASSPTSTLNTEAFF,TGTGCCAGTAGTCCAACCTCCACTTTGAACACTGAAGCTTTCTTT
TRBV5-1,NA,NA,TRBJ1-6,CASSQTGLDSPLHF,TGCGCCAGCAGCCAAACAGGGCTCGATTCACCCCTCCACTTT
TRBV28,NA,NA,TRBJ1-1,CASSGGGLAAEAFF,TGTGCCAGCAGCGGAGGAGGATTAGCCGCTGAAGCTTTCTTT
TRBV10-3,NA,NA,TRBJ2-2,CAISSGPYTGELFF,TGTGCCATCAGTAGCGGACCTTACACCGGGGAGCTGTTTTTT
TRBV13,TRBD2,NA,TRBJ2-1,CASSLALAGASEQFF,TGTGCCAGCAGCTTAGCTCTAGCGGGAGCCAGTGAGCAGTTCTTC
TRBV7-2,NA,NA,TRBJ2-1,CASSLTSRDEQFF,TGTGCCAGCAGCTTAACTAGTAGGGATGAGCAGTTCTTC
TRBV19,NA,once,TRBJ1-1,CASSPGGTEAFF,TGTGCCAGTAGTCCCGGGGGGACTGAAGCTTTCTTT
TRBV24-1,TRBD2,NA,TRBJ2-3,CATSDLPAGGPGADTQYF,TGTGCCACCAGTGATTTGCCAGCGGGGGGGCCGGGGGCAGATACGCAGTATTTT
TRBV9,TRBD1,NA,TRBJ1-3,CASSVTGAGNTIYF,TGTGCCAGCAGCGTAACAGGGGCTGGAAACACCATATATTTT
TRBV27,TRBD1,NA,TRBJ2-7,CASSSSATGVYEQYF,TGTGCCAGCAGTTCCTCGGCGACAGGGGTATACGAGCAGTACTTC
TRBV19,TRBD2,once,TRBJ2-5,CASSILAGGPETQYF,TGTGCCAGTAGTATTCTTGCGGGGGGACCGGAGACCCAGTACTTC
TRBV5-1,NA,NA,TRBJ2-1,CASSSTGTQYNEQFF,TGCGCCAGCAGCTCCACCGGGACACAATACAATGAGCAGTTCTTC
TRBV11-2,NA,NA,TRBJ2-1,CASSLVSGGPGTNEQFF,TGTGCCAGCAGCTTAGTGTCTGGGGGTCCCGGGACTAATGAGCAGTTCTTC
TRBV27,NA,NA,TRBJ1-5,CASNPGDANQPQHF,TGTGCCAGCAATCCAGGGGATGCCAATCAGCCCCAGCATTTT
TRBV28,TRBD1,NA,TRBJ1-1,CASSSNRGHRTEAFF,TGTGCCAGCAGTTCAAACAGGGGGCATAGAACTGAAGCTTTCTTT
TRBV12-2,NA,NA,TRBJ2-5,CASRQYKRDCRWEETQYF,TGTGCAAGTCGCCAATACAAGAGGGACTGCAGGTGGGAAGAGACCCAGTACTTC
TRBV3-1/TRBV3-2,TRBD1,NA,TRBJ1-2,CASSQDAGTGNGYTF,TGTGCCAGCAGCCAAGATGCCGGGACAGGGAATGGCTACACCTTC
TRBV6-5,TRBD2,NA,TRBJ2-3,CASSPGGPADTQYF,TGTGCCAGCAGTCCGGGGGGGCCCGCAGATACGCAGTATTTT
TRBV2,NA,NA,TRBJ1-3,CASSGQLSGNTIYF,TGTGCCAGCAGTGGACAGCTCTCTGGAAACACCATATATTTT
TRBV19,NA,NA,TRBJ1-2,CASRYPGNGYTF,TGTGCCAGTAGGTATCCGGGGAATGGCTACACCTTC
TRBV21-1,NA,NA,TRBJ2-7,CASSKTSGRIHEQYF,TGTGCCAGCAGCAAGACTAGCGGGAGAATACACGAGCAGTACTTC
TRBV2,TRBD1,NA,TRBJ2-7,CASSSATGGPEQYF,TGTGCCAGCAGTTCTGCGACAGGGGGGCCCGAGCAGTACTTC
TRBV19,NA,few,TRBJ1-6,CASSIGGLSPLHF,TGTGCCAGTAGTATAGGAGGGCTCTCACCCCTCCACTTT
TRBV5-1,NA,NA,TRBJ1-1,CASSLADRDTEAFF,TGCGCCAGCAGCTTGGCCGACAGAGACACTGAAGCTTTCTTT
TRBV27,TRBD2,few,TRBJ2-3,CASRYAGGEDTQYF,TGTGCCAGCAGGTACGCGGGAGGTGAGGATACGCAGTATTTT
TRBV27,TRBD1,NA,TRBJ1-5,CASSPRQGDQPQHF,TGTGCCAGCAGTCCTCGACAGGGTGACCAGCCCCAGCATTTT
TRBV7-9,NA,NA,TRBJ1-1,CASSPAGGALSTEAFF,TGTGCCAGCAGCCCCGCGGGGGGGGCTCTGTCCACTGAAGCTTTCTTT
TRBV11-2,NA,NA,TRBJ2-2,CASSPQLPGELFF,TGTGCCAGCAGCCCACAATTACCCGGGGAGCTGTTTTTT
TRBV4-1,NA,NA,TRBJ1-5,CASSQDTTVYSNQPQHF,TGCGCCAGCAGCCAAGATACGACAGTTTATAGCAATCAGCCCCAGCATTTT
TRBV18,TRBD2,NA,TRBJ2-7,CASSPNREVYEQYF,TGTGCCAGCTCACCAAACCGGGAGGTGTACGAGCAGTACTTC
TRBV19,NA,NA,TRBJ2-1,CASKGVAPNEQFF,TGTGCCAGTAAAGGGGTAGCCCCCAATGAGCAGTTCTTC